This passage covers 10 T cell receptor beta chains from one sample sequenced in a study of molecular identifiers for immune sequencing clone quantification. Each CDR3 protein is one row after TCRdb ran MiXCR on the PCR reads. The sample comprises some 100,000 distinct CDR3 sequences, 36% of which are singletons, and 4% to 5% rests with the top ten. The sample consisted of naive CD8+ T cells from blood, with Jurkat cell RNA spiked in. Subset of the sample: FACS-sorted CD8+CD4-CCR7+CD45RA+ naive T cells. These TCRs come from a human donor in good health. Some libraries in this study had Jurkat cell RNA spiked in.

As for this clonotype: The CDR3 end shows no conserved phenylalanine or tryptophan, and so a read error is likely. The chain uses TRBV5-1 and TRBJ1-6; D is perhaps TRBD1 (5 bases). The germline gives CDR1 SGHRS, CDR2 YFSETQ. V lost 1 base to trimming and J lost 7 bases, with 15 bases between them. The CDR3 covers 16 residues. DNA of the CDR3: TGCGCCAGCAGCTTGTGGGGGGATTTGCGGAATTCACCCCTCCACTTA. Translated, it gives CASSLWGDLRNSPLHL.

The genes are TRBV9 and TRBJ1-6; D is unresolved. Trimming took off 3 bases at V and 10 bases at J, with 8 bases between the two ends. This CDR3 is 12 amino acids long. CDR1 and CDR2 from the germline V gene are SGDLS and YYNGEE. CDR3 nucleotide sequence: TGTGCCAGCAGCGCCCAAGCCTCACCCCTCCACTTT. It yields the protein CASSAQASPLHF.

The sample holds a few counts of this clonotype. The chain uses TRBV3-1 and TRBJ2-7, with 7 bases matching TRBD1. The CDR3 runs 15 residues. With V trimmed by 0 bases and J by 3 bases, 5 bases remained unmatched. Germline assignment: CDR1 LGHDT and CDR2 YNNKEL (reference sequence). The CDR3 reads CASSQERGPGYEQYF. The CDR3 bases are TGTGCCAGCAGCCAAGAGAGGGGGCCCGGCTACGAGCAGTACTTC.

This clonotype turned up a few times. This rearrangement joins TRBV7-9 to TRBJ2-3, with D maybe TRBD2 (6 bases). The CDR3 is 16 residues long. The V end was cut by 1 base, the J end by 1 base, with 12 bases between. Germline V lookup: CDR1 SEHNR, CDR2 FQNEAQ (reference sequence). The CDR3 DNA is TGTGCCAGCAGCTTAGGTTTTTGGGAGGGCACAGATACGCAGTATTTT. Translation: CASSLGFWEGTDTQYF.

As concerns this clonotype: The junction departs from the called germline gene at one end, perhaps through a read error. The J gene is TRBJ1-2, the V gene TRBV13; tentatively, D is TRBD1 (5 bases). In germline, CDR1 is PRHDT, CDR2 FYEKMQ (reference sequence). This CDR3 comprises 16 residues. The CDR3 bases are TGTGCCAGCAGCTTAGGCGCTTTGGGGGATTCTTATGGCTACTCCTTC. It specifies CASSLGALGDSYGYSF.

The DNA of the CDR3 is TGTGCCAGCAGCAACCCTCAGCCCCAGCATTTT. Amino acids: CASSNPQPQHF. This sequence joins TRBV21-1 and TRBJ1-5. TRBV21-1 is a documented pseudogene. The length of the CDR3 is 11 residues.

This clonotype was seen ten or more times. The rearrangement uses TRBV4-3 and TRBJ2-3, with 7 positions matching TRBD2. Germline V gene sequence: CDR1 LGHNA, CDR2 YSLEER. V was clipped by 1 base and J by 1 base; unmatched bases: 5. This CDR3 contains 16 residues. The CDR3 loop reads CASSQAITSGTDTQYF. The CDR3 DNA is TGCGCCAGCAGCCAAGCGATAACTAGCGGCACAGATACGCAGTATTTT.

This clonotype was picked up many times. The V gene is TRBV29-1, the J gene TRBJ2-1; D might be TRBD1 (5 bases). Trimming took 6 bases from V and 0 from J, leaving 12 bases between them. Per germline, CDR1 SQVTM and CDR2 ANQGSEA. The CDR3 is made up of 14 amino acids. This CDR3 reads CSVQGPSSYNEQFF. DNA for the CDR3: TGCAGCGTCCAGGGTCCAAGCTCCTACAATGAGCAGTTCTTC.

Remarks on this clonotype: With a much larger clone just one base away, this may be a read error. The J gene is TRBJ2-7, the V gene TRBV28, with 10 bases lining up with TRBD2. CDR1 MDHEN and CDR2 SYDVKM come from the germline V gene. V trimming: 5 bases; J trimming: 2 bases; junction bases outside the gene matches: 3. This CDR3 has 14 amino acids. This chain's CDR3 is CASSAGLAPYEQYF. As DNA, the CDR3 is TGTGCCAGCAGTGCGGGACTAGCGCCCTACGAGCAGTACTTC.

This clonotype was picked up a small number of times. The CDR3 nucleotides read TGTGCCAGCGAGCAATGGACGGGAAACACTGAAGCTTTCTTT. Translation gives CASEQWTGNTEAFF. The V call is TRBV2, the J call TRBJ1-1; D gene unclear. CDR1 and CDR2 from the germline V gene are SNHLY and FYNNEI. This CDR3 is 14 amino acids long. V lost 8 bases and J lost 2, with 15 bases in between.